The rows below give T cell receptor beta chains drawn from one sample of a study of vaccination effects on CD4 cells after COVID-19. Assay used: immunoSEQ multiplex PCR; TCRdb lists only in-frame clones, some missing. Seen here are fewer than 30,000 clones, 60% to 85% observed once, and the top ten hold about 12%. For these TCRs, the target antigens are not known. The sequencing used CD4+ T cells from PBMCs cultured with HCoV-OC43 spike peptides, collected before COVID-19 vaccination. Receptors were obtained from a human donor who received a COVID-19 vaccine. CDR3s include the opening cysteine and the closing phenylalanine or tryptophan. A D gene is named only where the DNA matches it firmly. Expanded clones get a size class; other rows say once, few or many, or leave the size out.

j_gene,d_gene,abundance,v_gene,CDR3aa,CDR3nt
TRBJ1-3,.,.,TRBV6-5,CASSSPLLSGNTIYF,TGTGCCAGCAGTTCCCCTTTACTCTCTGGAAACACCATATATTTT
TRBJ1-4,.,.,TRBV6-5,CASIRAESTNEKLFF,TGTGCCAGCATCAGGGCAGAATCAACTAATGAAAAACTGTTTTTT
TRBJ2-1,.,.,TRBV7-2,CASSPASYNEQFF,TGTGCCAGCAGCCCCGCTTCCTACAATGAGCAGTTCTTC
TRBJ2-1,TRBD1,.,TRBV9,CASRAGGLGYNEQFF,TGTGCCAGCAGGGCAGGGGGCCTGGGGTACAATGAGCAGTTCTTC
TRBJ1-2,.,.,TRBV20-1,CSASADGNYGYTF,TGCAGTGCTAGTGCGGACGGAAACTATGGCTACACCTTC
TRBJ2-1,TRBD1,.,TRBV7-6,CASSSRQGGYNEQFF,TGTGCCAGCAGCTCCCGACAGGGGGGATACAATGAGCAGTTCTTC
TRBJ1-2,.,.,TRBV5-4,CASSPEENYGYTF,TGTGCCAGCAGCCCGGAAGAGAACTATGGCTACACCTTC
TRBJ1-2,TRBD1,once,TRBV29-1,CSVDRDSYGYTF,TGCAGCGTAGATAGGGACAGCTATGGCTACACCTTC
TRBJ2-7,.,.,TRBV7-6,CASSFRSAGEVSYEQYF,TGTGCCAGCAGCTTTCGCTCCGCGGGCGAGGTATCCTACGAGCAGTACTTC
TRBJ2-2,TRBD2,.,TRBV9,CASSVSGGVTGELFF,TGTGCCAGCAGCGTTAGCGGGGGCGTCACCGGGGAGCTGTTTTTT
TRBJ1-1,TRBD1,.,TRBV19,CASMGLGQGARSTEAFF,TGTGCCAGTATGGGGTTAGGACAGGGGGCGCGAAGCACTGAAGCTTTCTTT
TRBJ2-7,.,few,TRBV7-2,CASSLTALWEQYF,TGTGCCAGCAGCTTAACCGCTCTGTGGGAGCAGTACTTC
TRBJ2-5,TRBD2,.,TRBV9,CASSVAPTGTSGGAGETQYF,TGTGCCAGCAGCGTAGCCCCCACCGGGACTAGCGGGGGGGCGGGGGAGACCCAGTACTTC
TRBJ1-5,.,medium-sized,TRBV2,CASSPPGQPQHF,TGTGCCAGCAGTCCCCCGGGTCAGCCCCAGCATTTT
TRBJ2-1,TRBD2,once,TRBV6-1,CASSDGLAGALEQFF,TGTGCCAGCAGTGATGGCCTAGCGGGAGCCTTGGAGCAGTTCTTC
TRBJ2-3,TRBD1,.,TRBV6-5,CASSYSPGQGTDTQYF,TGTGCCAGCAGTTACTCTCCGGGACAGGGCACAGATACGCAGTATTTT
TRBJ2-7,.,.,TRBV27,CASSPGPPYEQYF,TGTGCCAGCAGTCCGGGGCCCCCCTACGAGCAGTACTTC
TRBJ2-7,.,.,TRBV6-1,CASSEVGSAGEQYF,TGTGCCAGCAGTGAGGTTGGATCCGCCGGCGAGCAGTACTTC
TRBJ1-1,.,.,TRBV11-2,CASSLQASYTEAFF,TGTGCCAGCAGCCTTCAAGCTTCGTACACTGAAGCTTTCTTT
TRBJ1-1,TRBD1,few,TRBV7-2,CASSETGGKAFF,TGTGCCAGCAGCGAGACAGGGGGGAAAGCTTTCTTT
TRBJ2-3,.,.,TRBV5-1,CASSKTEDTQYF,TGCGCCAGCAGCAAGACCGAAGATACGCAGTATTTT
TRBJ1-6,.,.,TRBV3-1/TRBV3-2,CASSQGNYNSPLHF,TGTGCCAGCAGCCAGGGTAACTATAATTCACCCCTCCACTTT
TRBJ1-5,.,.,TRBV29-1,CSVGESPNQPQHF,TGCAGCGTCGGAGAGAGTCCCAATCAGCCCCAGCATTTT
TRBJ2-1,TRBD2,.,TRBV18,CASSSGTSGYNEQFF,TGTGCCAGCTCATCCGGGACTAGCGGATACAATGAGCAGTTCTTC
TRBJ2-1,TRBD2,.,TRBV5-1,CASSLALAGYNEQFF,TGCGCCAGCAGCTTGGCACTAGCGGGTTACAATGAGCAGTTCTTC
TRBJ1-2,TRBD1,once,TRBV19,CATSPRWTGVNYGYTF,TGTGCCACCTCCCCCCGGTGGACAGGCGTTAACTATGGCTACACCTTC
TRBJ1-6,TRBD1,.,TRBV6-5,CASRIRDRGYSPLHF,TGTGCCAGCAGGATCCGGGACAGGGGATATTCACCCCTCCACTTT
TRBJ2-1,TRBD2,.,TRBV29-1,CSVVAGASYNEQFF,TGCAGCGTTGTAGCGGGAGCGTCCTACAATGAGCAGTTCTTC
TRBJ2-2,TRBD2,.,TRBV5-5,CASRFSGMNTGELFF,TGTGCCAGCAGGTTTAGCGGGATGAACACCGGGGAGCTGTTTTTT
TRBJ2-2,.,.,TRBV19,CASSIVRGANLDTGELFF,TGTGCCAGTAGTATAGTAAGGGGGGCGAATTTGGACACCGGGGAGCTGTTTTTT
TRBJ2-5,.,few,TRBV10-1,CASSGQRPGTQYF,TGCGCCAGCAGTGGGCAAAGGCCGGGGACCCAGTACTTC
TRBJ2-7,.,few,TRBV6-6,CAVRKLGADKYF,TGTGCCGTCAGAAAATTGGGGGCCGATAAGTACTTC
TRBJ2-1,.,.,TRBV4-1,CASSQASLVGEHYNEQFF,TGCGCCAGCAGCCAAGCCTCATTAGTAGGGGAGCACTACAATGAGCAGTTCTTC
TRBJ1-1,.,.,TRBV6-1,CASSDTGDTEAFF,TGTGCCAGCAGTGATACAGGCGACACTGAAGCTTTCTTT
TRBJ2-5,TRBD1,.,TRBV15,CATSRAGTGGETQYF,TGTGCCACCAGCAGGGCCGGGACAGGGGGAGAGACCCAGTACTTC
TRBJ2-7,.,.,TRBV2,CASSPPSLKNEQYF,TGTGCCAGCAGCCCCCCCTCTCTTAAGAACGAGCAGTACTTC
TRBJ1-3,TRBD1,.,TRBV5-4,CASSILGQGADTIYF,TGTGCCAGCAGCATCTTGGGACAGGGGGCAGACACCATATATTTT
TRBJ1-5,.,.,TRBV18,CASSRGASQPQHF,TGTGCCAGCTCACGAGGGGCGAGTCAGCCCCAGCATTTT
TRBJ1-1,.,.,TRBV5-1,CASSTGGVGGRTEAFF,TGCGCCAGCAGCACCGGGGGTGTAGGGGGGAGGACTGAAGCTTTCTTT
TRBJ2-7,.,once,TRBV18,CASSPAGYEQYF,TGTGCCAGCTCACCTGCCGGGTACGAGCAGTACTTC
TRBJ2-1,TRBD2,few,TRBV3-1/TRBV3-2,CASSQFSGGVSYNEQFF,TGTGCCAGCAGCCAATTTAGCGGGGGGGTCTCCTACAATGAGCAGTTCTTC
TRBJ2-3,.,few,TRBV11-2,CASSLGAGGSTDTQYF,TGTGCCAGCAGCTTAGGGGCAGGAGGGAGCACAGATACGCAGTATTTT
TRBJ2-1,.,few,TRBV7-9,CASSQWTKLEQFF,TGTGCCAGCAGCCAATGGACCAAGCTGGAGCAGTTCTTC
TRBJ1-2,TRBD1,.,TRBV7-6,CASSLTYRTGVGGYTF,TGTGCCAGCAGCTTAACCTATCGGACAGGGGTCGGTGGCTACACCTTC
TRBJ1-2,.,.,TRBV6-5,CASRNTGIYGYTF,TGTGCCAGCAGGAACACAGGGATCTATGGCTACACCTTC
TRBJ1-2,.,few,TRBV13,CASRLERERATGYYGYTF,TGTGCCAGCAGACTCGAACGGGAAAGGGCCACGGGCTATTATGGCTACACCTTC
TRBJ2-7,.,.,TRBV6-5,CASSLGGAAYEQYF,TGTGCCAGCAGTTTAGGGGGGGCTGCCTACGAGCAGTACTTC
TRBJ1-1,.,.,TRBV18,CASSLDSSEAFF,TGTGCCAGCTCTCTAGACAGTTCCGAAGCTTTCTTT
TRBJ1-6,.,.,TRBV6-5,CASSYSKRSGSPLHF,TGTGCCAGCAGTTACTCGAAACGTTCGGGTTCACCCCTCCACTTT
TRBJ1-5,.,few,TRBV5-1,CASSLTSGGGNQPQHF,TGCGCCAGCAGCTTAACCTCGGGGGGTGGCAATCAGCCCCAGCATTTT